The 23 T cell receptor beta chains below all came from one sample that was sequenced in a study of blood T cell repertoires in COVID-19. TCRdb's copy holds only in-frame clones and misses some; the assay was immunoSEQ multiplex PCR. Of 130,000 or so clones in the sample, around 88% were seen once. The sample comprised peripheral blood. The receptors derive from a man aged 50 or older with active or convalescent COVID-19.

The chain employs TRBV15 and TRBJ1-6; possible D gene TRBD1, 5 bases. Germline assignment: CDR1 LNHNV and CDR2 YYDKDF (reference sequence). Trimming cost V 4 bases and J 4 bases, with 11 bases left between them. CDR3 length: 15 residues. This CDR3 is CATSKGLGYNSPLHF. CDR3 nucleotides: TGTGCCACCAGCAAGGGGCTAGGGTATAATTCACCCCTCCACTTT.

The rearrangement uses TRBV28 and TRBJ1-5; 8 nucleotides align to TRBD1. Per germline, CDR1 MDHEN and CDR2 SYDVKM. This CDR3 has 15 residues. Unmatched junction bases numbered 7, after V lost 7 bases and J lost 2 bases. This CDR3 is CASTAGGIGNQPQHF. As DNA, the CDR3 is TGTGCCAGCACAGCAGGGGGCATAGGCAATCAGCCCCAGCATTTT.

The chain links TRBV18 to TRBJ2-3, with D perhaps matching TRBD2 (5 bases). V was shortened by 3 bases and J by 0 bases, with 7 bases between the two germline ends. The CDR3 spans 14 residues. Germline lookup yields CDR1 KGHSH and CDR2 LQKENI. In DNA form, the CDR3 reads TGTGCCAGCTCACCCCGGGATAGCACAGATACGCAGTATTTT. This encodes CASSPRDSTDTQYF.

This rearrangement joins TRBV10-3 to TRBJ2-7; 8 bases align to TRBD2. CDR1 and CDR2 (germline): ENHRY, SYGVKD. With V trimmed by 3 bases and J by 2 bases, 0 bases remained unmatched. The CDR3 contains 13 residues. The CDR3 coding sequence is TGTGCCATCAGTGACGGGAGGGCCTACGAGCAGTACTTC. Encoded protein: CAISDGRAYEQYF.

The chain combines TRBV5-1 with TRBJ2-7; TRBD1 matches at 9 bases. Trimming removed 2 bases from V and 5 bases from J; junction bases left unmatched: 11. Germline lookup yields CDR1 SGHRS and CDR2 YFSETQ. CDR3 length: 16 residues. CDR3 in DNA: TGCGCCAGCAGCTTAAAGACCGGGACAGGGATGAACGAGCAGTACTTC. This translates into CASSLKTGTGMNEQYF.

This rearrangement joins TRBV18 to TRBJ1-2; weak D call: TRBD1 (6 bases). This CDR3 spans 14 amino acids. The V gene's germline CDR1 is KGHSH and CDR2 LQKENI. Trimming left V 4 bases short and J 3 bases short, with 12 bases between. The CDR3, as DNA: TGTGCCAGCTCACAACAGGGCAGGGACTATGGCTACACCTTC. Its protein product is CASSQQGRDYGYTF.

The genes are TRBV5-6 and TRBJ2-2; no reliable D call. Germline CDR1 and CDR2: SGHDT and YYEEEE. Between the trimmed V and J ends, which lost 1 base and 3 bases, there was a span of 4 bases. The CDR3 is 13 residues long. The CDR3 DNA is TGTGCCAGCAGCTTGTTATACACCGGGGAGCTGTTTTTT. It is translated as CASSLLYTGELFF.

CDR3 amino acids: CASSQGDSSYNEQFF. The CDR3 nucleotides are TGTGCCAGCAGCCAAGGGGACAGCTCCTACAATGAGCAGTTCTTC. The V and J genes are TRBV3-1 (or the pseudogene TRBV3-2) and TRBJ2-1, with TRBD1 identical over 7 bases. Germline assignment: CDR1 LGHDT and CDR2 YNNKEL (reference sequence). The ends lost 1 base at V and 0 bases at J; junction bases unmatched: 0. The CDR3 contains 15 residues.

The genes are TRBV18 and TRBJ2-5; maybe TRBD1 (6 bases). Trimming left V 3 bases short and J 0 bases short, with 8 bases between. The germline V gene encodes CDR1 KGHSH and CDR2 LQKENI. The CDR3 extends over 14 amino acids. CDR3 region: CASSPDRNQETQYF. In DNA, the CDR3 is TGTGCCAGCTCACCCGACAGGAACCAAGAGACCCAGTACTTC.

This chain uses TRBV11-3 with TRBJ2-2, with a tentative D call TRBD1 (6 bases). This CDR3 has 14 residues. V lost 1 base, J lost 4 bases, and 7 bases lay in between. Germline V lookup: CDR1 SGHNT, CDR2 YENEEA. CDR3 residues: CASSLARGTGELFF. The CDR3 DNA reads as TGTGCCAGCAGCTTAGCCAGGGGCACCGGGGAGCTGTTTTTT.

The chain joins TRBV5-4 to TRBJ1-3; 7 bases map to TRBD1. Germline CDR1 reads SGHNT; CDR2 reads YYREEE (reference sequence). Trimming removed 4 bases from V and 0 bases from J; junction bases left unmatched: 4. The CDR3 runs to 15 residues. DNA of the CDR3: TGTGCCAGCAGCAAGCAGGGGGTCTCTGGAAACACCATATATTTT. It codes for CASSKQGVSGNTIYF.

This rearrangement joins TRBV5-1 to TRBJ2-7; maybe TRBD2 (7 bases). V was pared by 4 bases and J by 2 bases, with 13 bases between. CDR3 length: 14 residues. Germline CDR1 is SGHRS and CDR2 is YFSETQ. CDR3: CASSRGGAPYEQYF. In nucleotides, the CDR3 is TGCGCCAGCAGCAGGGGGGGGGCCCCCTACGAGCAGTACTTC.

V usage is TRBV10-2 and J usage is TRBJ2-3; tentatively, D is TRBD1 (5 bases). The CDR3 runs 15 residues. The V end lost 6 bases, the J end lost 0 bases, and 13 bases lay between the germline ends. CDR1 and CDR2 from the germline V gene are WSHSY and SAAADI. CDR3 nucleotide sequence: TGCGCCAGCAGACGCAGGGCTGAAAGCACAGATACGCAGTATTTT. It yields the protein CASRRRAESTDTQYF.

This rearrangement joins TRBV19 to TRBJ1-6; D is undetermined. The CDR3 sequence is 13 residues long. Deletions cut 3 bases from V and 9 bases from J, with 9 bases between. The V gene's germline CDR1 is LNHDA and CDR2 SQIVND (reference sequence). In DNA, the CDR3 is TGTGCCAGTAGTATCGGACTATCTTCACCCCTCCACTTT. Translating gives CASSIGLSSPLHF. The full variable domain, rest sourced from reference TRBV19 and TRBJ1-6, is DGGITQSPKYLFRKEGQNVTLSCEQNLNHDAMYWYRQDPGQGLRLIYYSQIVNDFQKGDIAEGYSVSREKKESFPLTVTSAQKNPTAFYLCASSIGLSSPLHFGNGTRLTVT.

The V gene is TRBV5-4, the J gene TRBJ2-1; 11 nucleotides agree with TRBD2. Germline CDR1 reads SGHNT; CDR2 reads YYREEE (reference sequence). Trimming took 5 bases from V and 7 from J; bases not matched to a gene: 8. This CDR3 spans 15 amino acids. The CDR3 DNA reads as TGTGCCAGCAGACTAGCGGGAGACGGTATGAATGAGCAGTTCTTC. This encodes CASRLAGDGMNEQFF.

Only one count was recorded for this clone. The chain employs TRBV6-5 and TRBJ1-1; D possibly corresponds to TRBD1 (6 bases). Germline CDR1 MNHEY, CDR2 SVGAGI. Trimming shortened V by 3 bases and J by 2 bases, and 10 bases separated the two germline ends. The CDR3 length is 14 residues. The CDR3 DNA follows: TGTGCCAGCAGTTATGACAGGACCAACACTGAAGCTTTCTTT. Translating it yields CASSYDRTNTEAFF.

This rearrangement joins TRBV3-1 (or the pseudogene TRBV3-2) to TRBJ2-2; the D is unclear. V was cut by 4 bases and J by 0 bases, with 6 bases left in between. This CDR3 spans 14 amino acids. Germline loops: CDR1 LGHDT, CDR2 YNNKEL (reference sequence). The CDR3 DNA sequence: TGTGCCAGCAGCCGGGCGTCGAACACCGGGGAGCTGTTTTTT. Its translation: CASSRASNTGELFF.

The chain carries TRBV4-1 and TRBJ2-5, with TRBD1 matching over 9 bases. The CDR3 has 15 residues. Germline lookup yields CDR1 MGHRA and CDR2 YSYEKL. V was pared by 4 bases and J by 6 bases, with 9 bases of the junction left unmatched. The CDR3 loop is CASSPSGTGIKTQYF. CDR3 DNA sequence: TGCGCCAGCAGCCCCTCCGGGACAGGGATAAAGACCCAGTACTTC.

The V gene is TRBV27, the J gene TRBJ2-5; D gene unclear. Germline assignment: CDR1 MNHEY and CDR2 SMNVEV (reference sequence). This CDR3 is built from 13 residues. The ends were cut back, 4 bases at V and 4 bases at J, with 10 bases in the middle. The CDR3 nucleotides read TGTGCCAGCAGTTCTCGGAGTACAGAGACCCAGTACTTC. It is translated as CASSSRSTETQYF.

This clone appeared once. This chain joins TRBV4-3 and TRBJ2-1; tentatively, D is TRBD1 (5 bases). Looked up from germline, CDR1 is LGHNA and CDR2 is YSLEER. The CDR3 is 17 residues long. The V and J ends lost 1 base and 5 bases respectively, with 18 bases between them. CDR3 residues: CASSQVLGPGSNNEQFF. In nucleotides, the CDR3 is TGCGCCAGCAGCCAAGTCCTAGGGCCAGGGTCTAACAATGAGCAGTTCTTC.

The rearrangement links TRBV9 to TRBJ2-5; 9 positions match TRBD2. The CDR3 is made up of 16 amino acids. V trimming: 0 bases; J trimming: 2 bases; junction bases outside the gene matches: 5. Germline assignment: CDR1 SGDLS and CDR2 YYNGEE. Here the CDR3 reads CASSVGAGGSQETQYF. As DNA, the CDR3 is TGTGCCAGCAGCGTAGGAGCGGGGGGCTCTCAAGAGACCCAGTACTTC. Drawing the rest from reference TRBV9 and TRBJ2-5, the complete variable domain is DSGVTQTPKHLITATGQRVTLRCSPRSGDLSVYWYQQSLDQGLQFLIQYYNGEERAKGNILERFSAQQFPDLHSELNLSSLELGDSALYFCASSVGAGGSQETQYFGPGTRLLVL.

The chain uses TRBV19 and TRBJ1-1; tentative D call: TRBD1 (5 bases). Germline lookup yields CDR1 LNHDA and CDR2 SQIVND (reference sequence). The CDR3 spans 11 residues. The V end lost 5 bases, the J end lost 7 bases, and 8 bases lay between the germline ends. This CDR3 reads CASSVRGEAFF. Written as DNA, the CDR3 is TGTGCCAGTAGTGTAAGGGGTGAAGCTTTCTTT.

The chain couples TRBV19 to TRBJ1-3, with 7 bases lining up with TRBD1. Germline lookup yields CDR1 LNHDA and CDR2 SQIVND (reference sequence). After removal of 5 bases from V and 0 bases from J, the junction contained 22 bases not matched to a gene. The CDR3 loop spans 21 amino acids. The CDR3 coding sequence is TGTGCCAGTAGTGCAGGACGAGGGTCGGAGGGGGCCCTCGGCTCTGGAAACACCATATATTTT. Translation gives CASSAGRGSEGALGSGNTIYF.